Reported below is one T cell receptor beta chain. No antigen is known for it. This entry comes from a study of cytomegalovirus exposure and HLA in healthy donors. Study-level points and caveats: Some V segments, including TRBV6-2 and TRBV6-3, were excluded as indistinguishable. A later look showed TCR association rates differing by HLA locus, highest for DRB1 and lowest for HLA-C. Using a false discovery rate of 0.05, a later analysis showed that 15,000 to 20,000 TCR beta sequences were associated with HLA alleles. The CMV antigen specificity of a few CMV-associated chains was confirmed through in vitro analysis.

A multiplex PCR was run with 60 Vbeta primers and 13 Jbeta primers. TCRdb's table, derived via immunoSEQ multiplex PCR, lists solely in-frame clones and lacks some. The sample has some 31,000 clones; the top ten hold about 3.4%. The germline V gene has CDR1 MNHEY and CDR2 SVGAGI. The CDR3 consists of 15 residues. The sample comprised PBMCs. The clonotype comes from a woman aged 40 to 49 in good health and CMV-seropositive. The rearrangement joins TRBV6-5 to TRBJ1-2; D perhaps matches TRBD1 (5 bases). This CDR3 reads CDGYLGEVANYGYTF. CDR3 bases: TGTGACGGGTATTTAGGGGAGGTAGCTAACTATGGCTACACCTTC.